This T cell receptor beta chain appears in the sequencing data of a study of OX40 agonist ivuxolimab in advanced cancers. For the study at large: A diagnosis of hepatocellular carcinoma, melanoma, renal cell or head and neck cancer was present in dose-escalation patients. The group had a mean age of roughly 65 years, ranged from about 20 to 85, and was 82.7% male. It was permissible to have had prior anti-PD-1, anti-PD-L1 or anti-CTLA-4 therapy, and around 41% had some.

Generated by immunoSEQ multiplex PCR, the TCRdb table keeps only in-frame clones and is missing some. The sample consists of roughly 80,000 clones, 85% to 95% of them appearing once. Remarks on this clone: The antigen remains undetermined.

Germline V gene sequence: CDR1 SQVTM, CDR2 ANQGSEA. The germline V and J ends were trimmed by 7 bases and 6 bases, with 13 bases remaining between them. The CDR3 consists of 12 residues. Broader study findings: CD4+ T cells averaged fewer expanded clones than CD8+ T cells.

Sequencing used CD4+ or CD8+ T cells sorted from blood, obtained in a trial of the OX40 agonist ivuxolimab. The source of this sequence is an adult with an advanced solid tumor such as melanoma, head and neck, liver or kidney cancer. J is TRBJ1-5 and V is TRBV29-1; possible D gene TRBD1, 5 bases. CDR3 DNA: TGCAGCGCCACGGTGGGGGGTCAGCCCCAGCATTTT. This translates into CSATVGGQPQHF.